This TCR beta chain was sequenced in a study of blood T cell repertoires in COVID-19. Study summary: T cells, B-cell-depleted T cells, or PBMCs supplied cDNA or gDNA.

Clones were read by immunoSEQ multiplex PCR, and TCRdb kept only the in-frame ones, dropping some. The sample has over 200,000 clones; 70% to 90% are singletons. CDR3 size: 15 residues. The germline CDR1 and CDR2 sequences are SNHLY and FYNNEI. Points on this clone: At one end the junction does not follow the germline gene, possibly because of a read error.

Participant ages covered about 18 to 89 years across about two dozen US areas. The rearrangement links TRBV2 to TRBJ1-5, with a possible D match to TRBD1 (5 bases). This clonotype originated in a man aged 35-49 years who had recovered from COVID-19. Material: PBMCs or T cells enriched from blood (not recorded which). CDR3 sequence: CVSQQGSGSNQPQHF. The CDR3 bases are TGTGTCAGCCAGCAGGGAAGCGGGAGCAATCAGCCCCAGCATTTT.